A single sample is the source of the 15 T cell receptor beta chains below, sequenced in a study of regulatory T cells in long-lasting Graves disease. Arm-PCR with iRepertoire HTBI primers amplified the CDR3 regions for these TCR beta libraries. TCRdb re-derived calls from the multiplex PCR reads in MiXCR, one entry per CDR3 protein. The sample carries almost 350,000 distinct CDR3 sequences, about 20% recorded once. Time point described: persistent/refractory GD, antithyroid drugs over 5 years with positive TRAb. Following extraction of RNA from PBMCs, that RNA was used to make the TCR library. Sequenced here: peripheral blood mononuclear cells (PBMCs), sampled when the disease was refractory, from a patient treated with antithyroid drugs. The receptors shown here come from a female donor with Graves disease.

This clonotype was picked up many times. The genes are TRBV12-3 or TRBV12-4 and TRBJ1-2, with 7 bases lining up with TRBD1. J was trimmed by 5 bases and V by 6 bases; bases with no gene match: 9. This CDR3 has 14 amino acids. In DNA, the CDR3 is TGTGCCAGCAGCAGAAGACAGGGTCTATATGGCTACACCTTC. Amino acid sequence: CASSRRQGLYGYTF.

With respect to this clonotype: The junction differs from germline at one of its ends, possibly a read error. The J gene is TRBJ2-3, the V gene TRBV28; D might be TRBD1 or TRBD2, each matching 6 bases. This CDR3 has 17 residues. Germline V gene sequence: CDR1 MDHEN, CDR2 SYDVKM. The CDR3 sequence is CASNLGLGGGSTDTQYF. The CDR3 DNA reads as TGTGCCAGCAATTTAGGGTTGGGGGGCGGTAGCACAGATACGCAGTATTTT.

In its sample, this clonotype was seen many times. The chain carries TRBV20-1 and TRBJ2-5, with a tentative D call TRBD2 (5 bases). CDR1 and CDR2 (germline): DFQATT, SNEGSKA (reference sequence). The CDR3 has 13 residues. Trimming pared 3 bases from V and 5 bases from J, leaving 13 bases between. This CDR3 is CSARNSGIETQYF. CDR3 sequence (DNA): TGCAGTGCTAGGAACTCCGGGATTGAGACCCAGTACTTC.

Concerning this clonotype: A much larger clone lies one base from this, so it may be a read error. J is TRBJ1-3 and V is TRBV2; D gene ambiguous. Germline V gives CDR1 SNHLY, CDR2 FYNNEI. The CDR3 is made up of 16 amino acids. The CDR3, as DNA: TGTGCCAGCGGGAAGGGCCACTCGAGCTCTGGAAGCACCATATATTTT. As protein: CASGKGHSSSGSTIYF.

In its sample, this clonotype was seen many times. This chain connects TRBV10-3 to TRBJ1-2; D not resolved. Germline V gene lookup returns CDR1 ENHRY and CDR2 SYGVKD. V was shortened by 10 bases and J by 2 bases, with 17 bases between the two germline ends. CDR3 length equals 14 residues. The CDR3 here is CATKPHSANYGYTF. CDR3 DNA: TGTGCCACCAAGCCCCACAGCGCGAACTATGGCTACACCTTC.

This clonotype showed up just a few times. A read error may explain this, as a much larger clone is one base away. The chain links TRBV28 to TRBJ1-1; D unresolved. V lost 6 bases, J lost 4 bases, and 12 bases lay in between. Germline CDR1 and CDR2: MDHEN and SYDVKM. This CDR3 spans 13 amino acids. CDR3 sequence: CASRVRMSTEAFF. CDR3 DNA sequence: TGTGCCAGCAGGGTAAGGATGAGCACTGAAGCTTTCTTT.

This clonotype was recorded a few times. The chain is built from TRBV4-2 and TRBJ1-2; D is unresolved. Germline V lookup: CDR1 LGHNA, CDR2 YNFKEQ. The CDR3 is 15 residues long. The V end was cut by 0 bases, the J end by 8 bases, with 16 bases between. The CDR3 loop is CASSQDQVGSFGYTF. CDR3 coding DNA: TGTGCCAGCAGCCAAGATCAAGTAGGTTCCTTCGGCTACACCTTC.

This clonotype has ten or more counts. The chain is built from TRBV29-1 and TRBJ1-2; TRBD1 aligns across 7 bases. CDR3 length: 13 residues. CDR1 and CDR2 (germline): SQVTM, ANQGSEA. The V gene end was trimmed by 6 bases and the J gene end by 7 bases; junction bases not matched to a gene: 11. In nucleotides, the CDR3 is TGCAGCGTCAACCAGGGGGAGGGAGCTGGCTACACCTTC. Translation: CSVNQGEGAGYTF. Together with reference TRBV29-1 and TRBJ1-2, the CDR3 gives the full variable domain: SAVISQKPSRDICQRGTSLTIQCQVDSQVTMMFWYRQQPGQSLTLIATANQGSEATYESGFVIDKFPISRPNLTFSTLTVSNMSPEDSSIYLCSVNQGEGAGYTFGSGTRLTVV.

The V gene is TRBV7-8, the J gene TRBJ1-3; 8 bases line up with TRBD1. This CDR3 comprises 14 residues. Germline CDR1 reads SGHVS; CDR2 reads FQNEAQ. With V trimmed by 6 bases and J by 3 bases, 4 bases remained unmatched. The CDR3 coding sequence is TGTGCCAGCAGAGCCGGGACAGGTGGAAACACCATATATTTT. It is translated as CASRAGTGGNTIYF.

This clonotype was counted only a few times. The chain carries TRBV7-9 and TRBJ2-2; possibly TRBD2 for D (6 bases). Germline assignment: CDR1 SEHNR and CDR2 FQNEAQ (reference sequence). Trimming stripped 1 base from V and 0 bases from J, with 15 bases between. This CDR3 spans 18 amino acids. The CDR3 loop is CASSLGHGLLTNTGELFF. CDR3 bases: TGTGCCAGCAGCTTAGGACACGGACTACTGACGAACACCGGGGAGCTGTTTTTT.

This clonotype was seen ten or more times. CDR3 DNA sequence: TGCGCCAGCAGCGCACGGGACAGGGGGACTTATGGCTACACCTTC. Translation: CASSARDRGTYGYTF. V is TRBV5-1 and J is TRBJ1-2, with 11 nucleotides matching TRBD1. The CDR3 totals 15 residues. The junction had 7 bases not matched to a gene; V was cut back by 4 bases and J by 5 bases. CDR1 SGHRS and CDR2 YFSETQ come from the germline V gene. Drawing the rest from reference TRBV5-1 and TRBJ1-2, the complete variable domain is KAGVTQTPRYLIKTRGQQVTLSCSPISGHRSVSWYQQTPGQGLQFLFEYFSETQRNKGNFPGRFSGRQFSNSRSEMNVSTLELGDSALYLCASSARDRGTYGYTFGSGTRLTVV.

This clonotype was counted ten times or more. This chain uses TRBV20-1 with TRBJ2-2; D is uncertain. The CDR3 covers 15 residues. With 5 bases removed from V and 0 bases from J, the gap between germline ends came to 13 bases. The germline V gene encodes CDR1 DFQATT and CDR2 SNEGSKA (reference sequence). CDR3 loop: CSADSLVPNTGELFF. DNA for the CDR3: TGCAGTGCTGATTCTTTGGTCCCGAACACCGGGGAGCTGTTTTTT.

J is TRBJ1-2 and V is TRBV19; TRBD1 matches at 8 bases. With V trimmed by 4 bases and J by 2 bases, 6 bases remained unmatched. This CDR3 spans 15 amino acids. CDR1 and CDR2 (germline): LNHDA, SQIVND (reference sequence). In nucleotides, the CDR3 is TGTGCCAGTAGTACCCCAGGGGGCTCGAACTATGGCTACACCTTC. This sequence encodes CASSTPGGSNYGYTF.

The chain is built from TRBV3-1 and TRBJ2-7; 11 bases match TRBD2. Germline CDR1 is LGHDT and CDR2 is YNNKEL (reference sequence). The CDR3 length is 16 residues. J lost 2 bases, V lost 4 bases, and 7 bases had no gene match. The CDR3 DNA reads TGTGCCAGCAGCCTCGTAGCGGGAGGGAAACCCTACGAGCAGTACTTC. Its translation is CASSLVAGGKPYEQYF.

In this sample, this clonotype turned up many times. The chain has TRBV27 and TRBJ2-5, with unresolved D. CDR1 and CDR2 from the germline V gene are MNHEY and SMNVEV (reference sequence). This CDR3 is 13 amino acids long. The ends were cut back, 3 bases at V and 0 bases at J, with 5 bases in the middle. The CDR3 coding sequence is TGTGCCAGCAGTTTTGAGCACCAAGAGACCCAGTACTTC. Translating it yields CASSFEHQETQYF.